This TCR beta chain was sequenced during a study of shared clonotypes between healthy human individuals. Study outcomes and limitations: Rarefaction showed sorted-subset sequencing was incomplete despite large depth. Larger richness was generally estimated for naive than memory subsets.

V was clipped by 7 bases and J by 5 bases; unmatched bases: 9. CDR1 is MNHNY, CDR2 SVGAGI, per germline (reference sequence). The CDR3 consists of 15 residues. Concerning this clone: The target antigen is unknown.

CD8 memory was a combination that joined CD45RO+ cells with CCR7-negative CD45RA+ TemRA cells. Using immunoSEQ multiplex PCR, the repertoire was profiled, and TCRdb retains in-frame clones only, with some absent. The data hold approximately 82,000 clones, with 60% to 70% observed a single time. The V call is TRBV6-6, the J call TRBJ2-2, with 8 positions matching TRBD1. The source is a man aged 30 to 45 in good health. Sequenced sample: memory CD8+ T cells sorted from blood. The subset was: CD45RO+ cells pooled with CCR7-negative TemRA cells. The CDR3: CASKTGQGETGELFF. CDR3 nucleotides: TGTGCCAGCAAAACCGGACAGGGTGAGACCGGGGAGCTGTTTTTT.